This TCR beta chain was sequenced in a study of blood T cell repertoires in COVID-19. Germline values: CDR1 SGHVS, CDR2 FQNEAQ. The V gene end was trimmed by 0 bases and the J gene end by 3 bases; junction bases not matched to a gene: 7. The length of the CDR3 is 17 residues. Using immunoSEQ multiplex PCR, the repertoire was profiled, and TCRdb retains in-frame clones only, with some absent. This sample has about 210,000 clones, with approximately 87% found just once. The gene calls are TRBV7-8 and TRBJ2-7; TRBD2 matches 11 bases. Sequencing used peripheral blood. The clonotype originates from a man between 60 and 75 years old who had recovered from COVID-19. CDR3 protein: CASSLAGLGLADYEQYF. The CDR3 coding sequence is TGTGCCAGCAGCTTAGCGGGCTTGGGACTAGCGGACTACGAGCAGTACTTC.